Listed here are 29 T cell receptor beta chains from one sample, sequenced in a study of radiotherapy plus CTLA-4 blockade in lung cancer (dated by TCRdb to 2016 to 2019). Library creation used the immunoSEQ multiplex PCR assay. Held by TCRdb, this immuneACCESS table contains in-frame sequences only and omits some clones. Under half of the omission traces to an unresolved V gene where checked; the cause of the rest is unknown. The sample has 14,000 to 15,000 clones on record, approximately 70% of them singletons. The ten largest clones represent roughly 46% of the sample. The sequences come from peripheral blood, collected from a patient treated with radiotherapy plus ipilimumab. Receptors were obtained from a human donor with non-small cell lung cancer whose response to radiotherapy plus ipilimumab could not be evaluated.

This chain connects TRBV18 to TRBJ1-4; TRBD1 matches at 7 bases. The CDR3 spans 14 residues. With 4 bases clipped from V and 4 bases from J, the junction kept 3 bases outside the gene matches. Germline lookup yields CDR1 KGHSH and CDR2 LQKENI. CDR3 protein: CASSQDRINEKLFF. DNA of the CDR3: TGTGCCAGCTCACAGGACAGGATTAATGAAAAACTGTTTTTT.

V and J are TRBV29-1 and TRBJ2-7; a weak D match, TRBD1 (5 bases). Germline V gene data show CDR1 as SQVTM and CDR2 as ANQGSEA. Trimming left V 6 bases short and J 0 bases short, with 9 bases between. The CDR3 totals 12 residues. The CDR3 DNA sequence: TGCAGCGTGAGACAGAGCTCCTACGAGCAGTACTTC. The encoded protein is CSVRQSSYEQYF.

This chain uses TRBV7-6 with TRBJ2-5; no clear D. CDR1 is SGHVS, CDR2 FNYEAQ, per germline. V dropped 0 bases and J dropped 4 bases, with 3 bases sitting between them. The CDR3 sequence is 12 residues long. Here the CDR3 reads CASSLARETQYF. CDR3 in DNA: TGTGCCAGCAGCTTAGCGAGAGAGACCCAGTACTTC. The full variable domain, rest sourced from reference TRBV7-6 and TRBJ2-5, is GAGVSQSPRYKVTKRGQDVALRCDPISGHVSLYWYRQALGQGPEFLTYFNYEAQQDKSGLPNDRFSAERPEGSISTLTIQRTEQRDSAMYRCASSLARETQYFGPGTRLLVL.

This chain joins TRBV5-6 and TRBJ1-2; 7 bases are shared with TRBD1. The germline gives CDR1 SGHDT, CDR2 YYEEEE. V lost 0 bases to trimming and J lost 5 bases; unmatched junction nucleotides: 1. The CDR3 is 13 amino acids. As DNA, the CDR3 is TGTGCCAGCAGCTTGGGGGGACAGTATGGCTACACCTTC. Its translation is CASSLGGQYGYTF.

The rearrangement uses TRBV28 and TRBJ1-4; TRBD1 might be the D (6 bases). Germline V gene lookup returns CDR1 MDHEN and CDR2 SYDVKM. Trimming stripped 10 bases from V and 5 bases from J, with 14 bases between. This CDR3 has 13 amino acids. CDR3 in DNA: TGTGCCACAAAAGGACAGATCAATGAAAAACTGTTTTTT. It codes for CATKGQINEKLFF.

The CDR3 DNA reads TGTGCCAGCAGCTTGGAACAGGGGGTCTACAATGAGCAGTTCTTC. Protein: CASSLEQGVYNEQFF. V gene TRBV5-6 combines with J gene TRBJ2-1, with 8 bases that match TRBD1. Germline V gives CDR1 SGHDT, CDR2 YYEEEE. The CDR3 consists of 15 residues. Losses at the gene ends were 0 bases for V and 3 bases for J; bases not matched to a gene: 2.

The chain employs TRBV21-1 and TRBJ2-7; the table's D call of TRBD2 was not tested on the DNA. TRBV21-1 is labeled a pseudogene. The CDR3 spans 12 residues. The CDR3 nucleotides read TGTGCCAGGTTTCGCGGCTCCGGCGAGCAGTACTTC. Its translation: CARFRGSGEQYF.

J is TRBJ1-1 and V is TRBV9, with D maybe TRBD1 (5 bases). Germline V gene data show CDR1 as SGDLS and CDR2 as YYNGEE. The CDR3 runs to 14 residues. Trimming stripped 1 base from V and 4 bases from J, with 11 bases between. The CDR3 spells CASSVPGMGTEAFF. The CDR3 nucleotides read TGTGCCAGCAGCGTACCAGGGATGGGCACTGAAGCTTTCTTT.

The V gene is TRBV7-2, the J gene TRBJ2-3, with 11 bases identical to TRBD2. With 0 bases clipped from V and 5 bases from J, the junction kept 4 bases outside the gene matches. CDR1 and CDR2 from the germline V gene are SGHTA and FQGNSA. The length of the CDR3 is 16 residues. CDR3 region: CASSLAASGGLDTQYF. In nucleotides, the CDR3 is TGTGCCAGCAGCTTAGCTGCTAGCGGGGGGTTAGATACGCAGTATTTT.

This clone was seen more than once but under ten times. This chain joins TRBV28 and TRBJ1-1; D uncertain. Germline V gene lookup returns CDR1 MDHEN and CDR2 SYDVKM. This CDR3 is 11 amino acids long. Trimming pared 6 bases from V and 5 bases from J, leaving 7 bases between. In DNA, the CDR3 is TGTGCCAGCAGACAGATGACTGAAGCTTTCTTT. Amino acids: CASRQMTEAFF.

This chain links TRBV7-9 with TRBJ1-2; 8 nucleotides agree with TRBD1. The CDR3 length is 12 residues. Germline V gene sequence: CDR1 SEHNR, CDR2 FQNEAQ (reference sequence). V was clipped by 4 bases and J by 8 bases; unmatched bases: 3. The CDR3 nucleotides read TGTGCCAGCAGCTACAGGGGGTTGGGCTACACCTTC. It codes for CASSYRGLGYTF.

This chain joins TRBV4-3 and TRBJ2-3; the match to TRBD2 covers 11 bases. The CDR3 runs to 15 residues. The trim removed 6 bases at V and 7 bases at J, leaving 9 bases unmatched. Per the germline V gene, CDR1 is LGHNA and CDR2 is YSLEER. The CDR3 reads CASSRSGGAGHTQYF. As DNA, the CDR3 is TGCGCCAGCAGTCGTAGCGGGGGGGCCGGGCATACGCAGTATTTT.

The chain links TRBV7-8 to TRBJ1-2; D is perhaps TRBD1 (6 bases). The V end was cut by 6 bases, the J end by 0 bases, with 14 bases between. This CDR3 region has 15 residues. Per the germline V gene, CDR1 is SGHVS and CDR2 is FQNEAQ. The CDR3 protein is CASSSQGLSNYGYTF. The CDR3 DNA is TGTGCCAGCAGTTCACAGGGTCTCTCTAACTATGGCTACACCTTC.

Here the CDR3 reads CASSATGQVPEAFF. CDR3 sequence (DNA): TGTGCCAGTAGTGCCACGGGACAGGTCCCTGAAGCTTTCTTT. This chain links TRBV19 with TRBJ1-1; the match to TRBD1 covers 8 bases. This CDR3 has 14 residues. Trimming cost V 5 bases and J 6 bases; bases outside gene matches: 8. The germline CDR1 and CDR2 sequences are LNHDA and SQIVND (reference sequence).

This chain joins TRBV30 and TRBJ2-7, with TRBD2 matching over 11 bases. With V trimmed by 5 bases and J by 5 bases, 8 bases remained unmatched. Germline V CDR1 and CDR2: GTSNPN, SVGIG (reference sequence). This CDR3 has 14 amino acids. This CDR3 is CAWDELAGAHEQYF. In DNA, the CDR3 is TGTGCCTGGGATGAACTAGCGGGGGCCCACGAGCAGTACTTC.

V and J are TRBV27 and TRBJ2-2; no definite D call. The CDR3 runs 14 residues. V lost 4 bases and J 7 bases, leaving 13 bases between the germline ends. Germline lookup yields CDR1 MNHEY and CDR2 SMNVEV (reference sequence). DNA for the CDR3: TGTGCCAGCAGTTCGCCCCTAACCGGCGGGGAGCTGTTTTTT. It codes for CASSSPLTGGELFF.

The CDR3 DNA follows: TGTGCCAGCTCACTCGTGACCCTAACCGGCGGGAACACTGAAGCTTTCTTT. Translated, it gives CASSLVTLTGGNTEAFF. The chain recombines TRBV18 with TRBJ1-1; no clear D. This CDR3 contains 17 residues. The germline CDR1 and CDR2 sequences are KGHSH and LQKENI. The V end was cut by 4 bases, the J end by 1 base, with 19 bases between. The full variable domain, with the rest looked up from reference TRBV18 and TRBJ1-1, is NAGVMQNPRHLVRRRGQEARLRCSPMKGHSHVYWYRQLPEEGLKFMVYLQKENIIDESGMPKERFSAEFPKEGPSILRIQQVVRGDSAAYFCASSLVTLTGGNTEAFFGQGTRLTVV.

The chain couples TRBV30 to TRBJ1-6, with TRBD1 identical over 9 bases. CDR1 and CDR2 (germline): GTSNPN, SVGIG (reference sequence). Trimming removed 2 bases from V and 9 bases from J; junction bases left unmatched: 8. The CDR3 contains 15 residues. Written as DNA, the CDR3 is TGTGCCTGGAGTCCCCTGACAGGGGGGGGTTCACCCCTCCACTTT. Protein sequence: CAWSPLTGGGSPLHF.

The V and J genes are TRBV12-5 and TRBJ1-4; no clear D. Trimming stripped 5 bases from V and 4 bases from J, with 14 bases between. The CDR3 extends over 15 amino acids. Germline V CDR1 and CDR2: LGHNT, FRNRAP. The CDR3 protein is CASGPREGFNEKLFF. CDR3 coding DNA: TGTGCTAGTGGTCCCCGCGAGGGCTTTAATGAAAAACTGTTTTTT.

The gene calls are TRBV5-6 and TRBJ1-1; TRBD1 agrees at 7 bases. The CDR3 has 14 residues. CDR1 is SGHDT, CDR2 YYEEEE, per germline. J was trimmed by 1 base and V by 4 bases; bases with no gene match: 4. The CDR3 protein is CASSPNRGNTEAFF. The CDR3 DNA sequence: TGTGCCAGCAGCCCGAACAGGGGGAACACTGAAGCTTTCTTT.

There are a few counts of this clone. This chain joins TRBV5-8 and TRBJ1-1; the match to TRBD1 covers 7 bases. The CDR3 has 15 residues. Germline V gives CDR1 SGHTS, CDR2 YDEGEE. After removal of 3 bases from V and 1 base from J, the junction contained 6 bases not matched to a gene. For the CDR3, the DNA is TGTGCCAGCAGCTCGAGGGGACAGTGGAACACTGAAGCTTTCTTT. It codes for CASSSRGQWNTEAFF.

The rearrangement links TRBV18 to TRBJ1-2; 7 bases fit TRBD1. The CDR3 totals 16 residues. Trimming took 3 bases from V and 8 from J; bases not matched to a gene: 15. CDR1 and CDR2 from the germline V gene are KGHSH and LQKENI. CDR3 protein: CASSPGTEPLGSGYTF. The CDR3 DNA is TGTGCCAGCTCACCGGGGACAGAGCCCCTTGGTTCCGGCTACACCTTC.

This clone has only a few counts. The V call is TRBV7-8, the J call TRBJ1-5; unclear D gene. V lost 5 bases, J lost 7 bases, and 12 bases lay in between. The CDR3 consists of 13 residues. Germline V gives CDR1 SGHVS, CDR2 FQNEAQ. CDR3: CASSQTGNQPQHF. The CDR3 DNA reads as TGTGCCAGCAGCCAGACGGGGAACCAGCCCCAGCATTTT.

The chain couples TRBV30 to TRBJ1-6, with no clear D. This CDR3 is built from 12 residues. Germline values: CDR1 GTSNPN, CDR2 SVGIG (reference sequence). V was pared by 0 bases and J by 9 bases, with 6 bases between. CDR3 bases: TGTGCCTGGAGTGTAAACTCTTCACCCCTCCACTTT. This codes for CAWSVNSSPLHF.

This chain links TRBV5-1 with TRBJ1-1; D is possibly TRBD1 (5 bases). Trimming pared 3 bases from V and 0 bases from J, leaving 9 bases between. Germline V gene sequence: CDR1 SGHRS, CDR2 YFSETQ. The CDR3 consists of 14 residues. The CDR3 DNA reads TGCGCCAGCAGCTCGGGACTGGTGAACACTGAAGCTTTCTTT. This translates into CASSSGLVNTEAFF.

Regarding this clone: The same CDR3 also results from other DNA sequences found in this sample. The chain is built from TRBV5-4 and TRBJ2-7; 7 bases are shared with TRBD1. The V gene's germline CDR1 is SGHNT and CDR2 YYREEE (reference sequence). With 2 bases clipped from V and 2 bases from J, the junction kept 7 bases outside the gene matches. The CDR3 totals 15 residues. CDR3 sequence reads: CASSFGGTDTYEQYF. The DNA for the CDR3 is TGTGCCAGCAGCTTTGGTGGGACAGATACCTACGAGCAGTACTTC.

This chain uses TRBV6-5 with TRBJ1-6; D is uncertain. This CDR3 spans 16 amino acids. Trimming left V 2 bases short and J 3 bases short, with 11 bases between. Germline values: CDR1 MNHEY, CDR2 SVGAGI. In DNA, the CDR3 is TGTGCCAGCAGTTACGGAGGACTCAACTATAATTCACCCCTCCACTTT. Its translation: CASSYGGLNYNSPLHF.

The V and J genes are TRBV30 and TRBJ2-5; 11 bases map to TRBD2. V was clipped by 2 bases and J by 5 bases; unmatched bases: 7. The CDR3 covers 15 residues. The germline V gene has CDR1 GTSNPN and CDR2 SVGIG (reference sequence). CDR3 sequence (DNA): TGTGCCTGGAGTCTAGCGGGGGGCGGGTCGGAGACCCAGTACTTC. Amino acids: CAWSLAGGGSETQYF. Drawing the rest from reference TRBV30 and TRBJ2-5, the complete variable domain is SQTIHQWPATLVQPVGSPLSLECTVEGTSNPNLYWYRQAAGRGLQLLFYSVGIGQISSEVPQNLSASRPQDRQFILSSKKLLLSDSGFYLCAWSLAGGGSETQYFGPGTRLLVL.

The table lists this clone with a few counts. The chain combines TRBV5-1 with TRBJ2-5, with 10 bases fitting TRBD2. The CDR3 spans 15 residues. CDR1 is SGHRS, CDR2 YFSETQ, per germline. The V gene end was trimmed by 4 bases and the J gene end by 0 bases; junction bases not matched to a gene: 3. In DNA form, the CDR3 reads TGCGCCAGCAGCCTAGCGGGGGCCAACCAAGAGACCCAGTACTTC. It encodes CASSLAGANQETQYF.